Here is one T cell receptor beta chain with its context. What it recognizes is unknown. Germline V gene sequence: CDR1 SGHTS, CDR2 YDEGEE. CDR3 size: 15 residues. V lost 6 bases, J lost 1 base, and 14 bases lay in between. The data stem from a study of shared clonotypes between healthy human individuals. Study-level results: Naive subsets, compared against memory subsets, generally had larger estimated richness values.

Libraries were prepared by immunoSEQ multiplex PCR; TCRdb keeps only in-frame clonotypes and omits some of them. The sample has about 2.4 million clones, approximately 90% seen once. Sample: naive CD4+ T cells sorted from blood. Stated subset: CD45RA+ positively selected. This receptor was identified in a man aged 18 to 29 in good health. The chain couples TRBV5-8 to TRBJ1-3; D might be TRBD1 (6 bases). The CDR3 coding sequence is TGTGCCAGCACCCGCGACAGGTCTTCTGGAAACACCATATATTTT. Translating gives CASTRDRSSGNTIYF.